The sequence of this TCR beta chain was determined in a study of blood T cell repertoires in COVID-19. Study background: The study drew acute and convalescent COVID-19 samples from the United States, Italy and Spain. PBMCs, B-cell-depleted T cells, or T cells provided the cDNA or gDNA that made up the material.

The authors' processing: Estimates of nucleated cell counts were drawn from the amplification of reference gene primers. The table came from immunoSEQ multiplex PCR; TCRdb's copy has only in-frame clones and leaves some out. The D gene and trimming were derived from the DNA, and the V and J assignments and clone size from that table. This sample carries around 93,000 clones, around 80% of them seen once, and the ten largest clones take about 4.3%. V was pared by 1 base and J by 5 bases, with 10 bases of the junction left unmatched. CDR3 length equals 17 residues. From germline, CDR1 is SGHDN and CDR2 FVKESK.

The sequencing sample was made of peripheral blood. This TCR was sampled from a man in his 60s with acute or convalescent COVID-19. The chain uses TRBV14 and TRBJ2-3; 9 nucleotides align to TRBD1. The CDR3 bases are TGTGCCAGCAGCCAAGTACCGGGGACAGGGCTTCTAGATACGCAGTATTTT. Its translation: CASSQVPGTGLLDTQYF.